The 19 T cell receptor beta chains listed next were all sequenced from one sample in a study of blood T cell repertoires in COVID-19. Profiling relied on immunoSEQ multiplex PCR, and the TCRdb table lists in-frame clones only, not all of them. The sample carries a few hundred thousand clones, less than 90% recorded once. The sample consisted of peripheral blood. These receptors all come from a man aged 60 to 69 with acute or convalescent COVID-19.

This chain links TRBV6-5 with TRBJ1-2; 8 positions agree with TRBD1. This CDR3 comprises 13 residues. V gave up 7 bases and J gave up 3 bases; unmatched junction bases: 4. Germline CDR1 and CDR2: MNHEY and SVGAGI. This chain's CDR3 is CASTRQGYYGYTF. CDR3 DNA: TGTGCCAGCACCAGACAGGGGTACTATGGCTACACCTTC.

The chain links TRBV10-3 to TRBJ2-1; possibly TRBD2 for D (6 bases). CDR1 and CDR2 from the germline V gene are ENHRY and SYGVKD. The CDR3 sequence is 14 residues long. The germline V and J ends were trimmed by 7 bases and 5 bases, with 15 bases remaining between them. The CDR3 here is CAITARGINNEQFF. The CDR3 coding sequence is TGTGCCATCACTGCTCGCGGGATAAACAATGAGCAGTTCTTC.

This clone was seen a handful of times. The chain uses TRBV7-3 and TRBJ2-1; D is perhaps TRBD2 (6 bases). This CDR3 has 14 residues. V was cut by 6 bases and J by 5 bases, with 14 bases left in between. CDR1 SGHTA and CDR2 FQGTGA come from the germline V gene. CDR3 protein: CASSGGSPNNEQFF. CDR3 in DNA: TGTGCCAGCAGTGGGGGGAGCCCTAACAATGAGCAGTTCTTC.

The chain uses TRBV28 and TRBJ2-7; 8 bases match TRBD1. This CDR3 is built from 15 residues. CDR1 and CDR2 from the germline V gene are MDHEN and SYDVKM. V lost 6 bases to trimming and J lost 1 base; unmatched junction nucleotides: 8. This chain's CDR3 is CASSSTGTGSYEQYF. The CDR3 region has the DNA TGTGCCAGCAGCTCGACCGGGACAGGTTCCTACGAGCAGTACTTC.

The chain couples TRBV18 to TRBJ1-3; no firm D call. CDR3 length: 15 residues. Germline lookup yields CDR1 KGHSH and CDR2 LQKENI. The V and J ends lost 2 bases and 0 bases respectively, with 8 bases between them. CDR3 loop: CASSPGAGSGNTIYF. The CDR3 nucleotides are TGTGCCAGCTCACCAGGTGCAGGCTCTGGAAACACCATATATTTT.

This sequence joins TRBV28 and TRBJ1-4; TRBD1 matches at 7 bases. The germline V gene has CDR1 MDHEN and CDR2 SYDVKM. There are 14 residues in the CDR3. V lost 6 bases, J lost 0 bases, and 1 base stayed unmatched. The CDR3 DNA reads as TGTGCCAGCAGAGGACAGGCAACTAATGAAAAACTGTTTTTT. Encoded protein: CASRGQATNEKLFF.

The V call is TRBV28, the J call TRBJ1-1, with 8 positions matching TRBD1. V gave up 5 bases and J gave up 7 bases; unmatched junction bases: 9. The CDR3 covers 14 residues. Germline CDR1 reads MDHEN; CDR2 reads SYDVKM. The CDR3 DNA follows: TGTGCCAGCAGTAGCCCCGGGACAGGCAGTGAAGCTTTCTTT. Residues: CASSSPGTGSEAFF.

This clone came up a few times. The CDR3 coding sequence is TGTGCCAGCAGCTTGTCCGGGACAGGCTACAGTCAGCCCCAGCATTTT. The encoded protein is CASSLSGTGYSQPQHF. The chain carries TRBV5-5 and TRBJ1-5; 8 bases match TRBD1. CDR1 and CDR2 (germline): SGHKS, YYEKEE (reference sequence). The trim removed 1 base at V and 6 bases at J, leaving 9 bases unmatched. CDR3 length: 16 residues. Full variable domain (remainder filled in from reference TRBV5-5 and TRBJ1-5): DAGVTQSPTHLIKTRGQQVTLRCSPISGHKSVSWYQQVLGQGPQFIFQYYEKEERGRGNFPDRFSARQFPNYSSELNVNALLLGDSALYLCASSLSGTGYSQPQHFGDGTRLSIL.

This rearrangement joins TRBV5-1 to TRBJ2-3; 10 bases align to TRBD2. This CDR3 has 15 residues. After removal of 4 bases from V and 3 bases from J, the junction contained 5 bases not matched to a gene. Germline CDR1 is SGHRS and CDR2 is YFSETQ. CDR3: CASSRGTSETDTQYF. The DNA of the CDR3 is TGCGCCAGCAGCAGGGGGACTAGCGAAACAGATACGCAGTATTTT.

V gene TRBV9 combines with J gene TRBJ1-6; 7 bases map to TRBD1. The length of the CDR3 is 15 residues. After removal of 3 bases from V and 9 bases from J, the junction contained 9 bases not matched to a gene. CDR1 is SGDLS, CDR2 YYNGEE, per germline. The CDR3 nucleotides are TGTGCCAGCAGCGAGGGACAGTTCGGGAGTTCACCCCTCCACTTT. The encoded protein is CASSEGQFGSSPLHF.

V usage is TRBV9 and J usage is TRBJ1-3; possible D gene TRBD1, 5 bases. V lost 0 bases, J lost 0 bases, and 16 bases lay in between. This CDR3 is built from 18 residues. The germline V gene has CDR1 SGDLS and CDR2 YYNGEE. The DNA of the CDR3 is TGTGCCAGCAGCGTAGGCGGGGAGAGACAGTTCTCTGGAAACACCATATATTTT. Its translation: CASSVGGERQFSGNTIYF.

CDR3 nucleotide sequence: TGTGCCAGCTCACCCGGACAGGGGAGGGATACGCAGTATTTT. It specifies CASSPGQGRDTQYF. V is TRBV18 and J is TRBJ2-3; 9 positions agree with TRBD1. CDR1 KGHSH and CDR2 LQKENI come from the germline V gene. Trimming cost V 3 bases and J 6 bases; bases outside gene matches: 4. The CDR3 consists of 14 residues.

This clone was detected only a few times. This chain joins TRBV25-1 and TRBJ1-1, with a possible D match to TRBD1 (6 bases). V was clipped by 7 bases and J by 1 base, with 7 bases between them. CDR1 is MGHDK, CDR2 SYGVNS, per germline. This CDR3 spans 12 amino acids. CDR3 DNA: TGTGCCAGCAAGGGACAGAACACTGAAGCTTTCTTT. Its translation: CASKGQNTEAFF.

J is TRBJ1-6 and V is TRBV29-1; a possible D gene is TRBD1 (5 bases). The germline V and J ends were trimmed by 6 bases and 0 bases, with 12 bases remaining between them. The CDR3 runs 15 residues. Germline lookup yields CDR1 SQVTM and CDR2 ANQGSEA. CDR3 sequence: CSVRDGSSYNSPLHF. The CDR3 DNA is TGCAGCGTGCGGGACGGGAGCTCCTATAATTCACCCCTCCACTTT. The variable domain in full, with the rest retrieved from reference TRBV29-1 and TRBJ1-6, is SAVISQKPSRDICQRGTSLTIQCQVDSQVTMMFWYRQQPGQSLTLIATANQGSEATYESGFVIDKFPISRPNLTFSTLTVSNMSPEDSSIYLCSVRDGSSYNSPLHFGNGTRLTVT.

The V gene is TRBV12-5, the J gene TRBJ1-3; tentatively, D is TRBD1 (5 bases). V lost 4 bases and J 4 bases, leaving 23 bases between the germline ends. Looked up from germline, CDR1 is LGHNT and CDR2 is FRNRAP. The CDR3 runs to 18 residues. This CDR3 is CASGWGAGRGVWGNTIYF. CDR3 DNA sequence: TGTGCTAGTGGTTGGGGAGCAGGGCGGGGAGTGTGGGGAAACACCATATATTTT.

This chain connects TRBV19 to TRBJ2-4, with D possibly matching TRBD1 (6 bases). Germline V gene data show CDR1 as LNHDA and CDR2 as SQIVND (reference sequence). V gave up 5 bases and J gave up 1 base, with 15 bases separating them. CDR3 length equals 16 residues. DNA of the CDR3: TGTGCCAGTAGTCCCAGGGACAAGGGGGCCAAAAACATTCAGTACTTC. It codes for CASSPRDKGAKNIQYF.

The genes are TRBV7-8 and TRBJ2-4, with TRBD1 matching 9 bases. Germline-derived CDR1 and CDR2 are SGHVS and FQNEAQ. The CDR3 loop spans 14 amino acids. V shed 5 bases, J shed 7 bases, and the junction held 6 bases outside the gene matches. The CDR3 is CASSPRTGDNIQYF. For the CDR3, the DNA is TGTGCCAGCAGCCCCCGGACAGGGGATAACATTCAGTACTTC.

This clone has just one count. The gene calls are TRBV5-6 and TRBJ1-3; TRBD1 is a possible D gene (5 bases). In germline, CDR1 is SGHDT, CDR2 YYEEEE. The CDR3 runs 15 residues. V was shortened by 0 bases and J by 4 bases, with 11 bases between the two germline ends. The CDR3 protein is CASSLGTGTGNTIYF. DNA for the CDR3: TGTGCCAGCAGCTTGGGAACAGGTACAGGAAACACCATATATTTT.

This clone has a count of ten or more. The chain's CDR3 is CASSLGTVYGYTF. CDR3 DNA: TGTGCCAGCAGCTTAGGGACTGTTTATGGCTACACCTTC. The chain has TRBV7-2 and TRBJ1-2; D is unresolved. The CDR3 loop spans 13 amino acids. The V end was cut by 1 base, the J end by 5 bases, with 8 bases between. Germline loops: CDR1 SGHTA, CDR2 FQGNSA.